This T cell receptor (beta chain) stems from a study of identical twins. Study-wide findings and caveats: Conclusions leaned on cross-sectional statistical analysis and did not track the same donors over time. Invariant MAIT and iNKT cells may have partly biased zero-insertion analyses.

MiXCR was run by TCRdb on the 5' RACE reads, yielding one entry per CDR3 protein. The sample includes about 890,000 distinct CDR3 sequences, roughly an eighth seen only once; the top ten take 1.5% to 2%. With respect to this clonotype: Its antigen is not identified.

Germline V gene data show CDR1 as SGHKS and CDR2 as YYEKEE (reference sequence). V trimming: 5 bases; J trimming: 6 bases; junction bases outside the gene matches: 14. This CDR3 comprises 15 residues. The data were also submitted as part of a second study, on yellow fever vaccine responses in identical twins.

The sequence was collected from a woman aged 18-30 years in good health. J is TRBJ2-7 and V is TRBV5-5; 7 positions agree with TRBD1. Material for sequencing was PBMCs. The CDR3 here is CASRITGTAPSEQYF. The CDR3 nucleotides are TGTGCCAGCAGAATCACCGGGACAGCCCCTTCCGAGCAGTACTTC.